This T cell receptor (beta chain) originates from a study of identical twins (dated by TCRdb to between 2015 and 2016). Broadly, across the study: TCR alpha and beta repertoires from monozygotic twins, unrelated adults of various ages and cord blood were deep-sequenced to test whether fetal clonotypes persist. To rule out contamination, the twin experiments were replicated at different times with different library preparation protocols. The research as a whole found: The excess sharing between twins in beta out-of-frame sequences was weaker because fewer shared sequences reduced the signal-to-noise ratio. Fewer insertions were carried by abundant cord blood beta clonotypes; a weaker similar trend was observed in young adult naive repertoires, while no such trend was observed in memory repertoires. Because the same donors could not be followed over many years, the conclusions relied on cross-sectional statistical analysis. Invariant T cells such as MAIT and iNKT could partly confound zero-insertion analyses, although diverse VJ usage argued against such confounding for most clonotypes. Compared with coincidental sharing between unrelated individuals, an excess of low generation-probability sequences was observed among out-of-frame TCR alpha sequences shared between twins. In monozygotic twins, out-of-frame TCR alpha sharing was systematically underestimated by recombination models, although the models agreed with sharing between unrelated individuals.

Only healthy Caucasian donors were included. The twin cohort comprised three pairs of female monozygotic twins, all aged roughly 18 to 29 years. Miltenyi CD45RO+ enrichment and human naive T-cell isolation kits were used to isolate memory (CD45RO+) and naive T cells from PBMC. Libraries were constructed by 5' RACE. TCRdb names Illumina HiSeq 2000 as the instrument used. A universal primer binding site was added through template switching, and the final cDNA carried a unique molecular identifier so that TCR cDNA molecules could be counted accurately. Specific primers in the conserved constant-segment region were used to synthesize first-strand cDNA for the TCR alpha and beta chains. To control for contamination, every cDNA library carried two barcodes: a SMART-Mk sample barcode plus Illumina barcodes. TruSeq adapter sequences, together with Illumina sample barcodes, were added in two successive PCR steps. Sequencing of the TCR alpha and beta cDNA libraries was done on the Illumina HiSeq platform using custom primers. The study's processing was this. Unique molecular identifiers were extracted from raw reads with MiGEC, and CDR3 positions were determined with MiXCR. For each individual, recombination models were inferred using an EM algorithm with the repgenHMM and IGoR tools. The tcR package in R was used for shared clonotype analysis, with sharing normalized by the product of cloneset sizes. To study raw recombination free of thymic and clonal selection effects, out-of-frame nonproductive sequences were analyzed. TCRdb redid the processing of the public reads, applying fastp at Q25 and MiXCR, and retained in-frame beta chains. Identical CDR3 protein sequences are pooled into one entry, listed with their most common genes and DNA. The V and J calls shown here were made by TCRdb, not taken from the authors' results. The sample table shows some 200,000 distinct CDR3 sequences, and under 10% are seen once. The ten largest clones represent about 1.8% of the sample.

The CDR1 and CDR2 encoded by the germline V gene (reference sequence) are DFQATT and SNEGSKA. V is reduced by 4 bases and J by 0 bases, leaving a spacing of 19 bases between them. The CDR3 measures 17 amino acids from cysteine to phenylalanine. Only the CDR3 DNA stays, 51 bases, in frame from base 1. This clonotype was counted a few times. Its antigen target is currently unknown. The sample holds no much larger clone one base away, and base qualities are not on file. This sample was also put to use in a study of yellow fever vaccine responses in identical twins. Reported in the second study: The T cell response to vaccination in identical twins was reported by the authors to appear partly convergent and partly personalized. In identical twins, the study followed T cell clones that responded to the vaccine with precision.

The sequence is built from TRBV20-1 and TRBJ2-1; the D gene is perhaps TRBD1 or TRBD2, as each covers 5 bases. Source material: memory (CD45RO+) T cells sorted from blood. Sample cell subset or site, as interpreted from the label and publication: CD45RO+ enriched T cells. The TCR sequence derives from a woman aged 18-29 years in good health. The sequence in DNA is TGCAGTGCTATCCCGGACTGGGGACCCCTCTCCTACAATGAGCAGTTCTTC. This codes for CSAIPDWGPLSYNEQFF.